These 26 T cell receptor beta chains were all obtained from the same sample, sequenced in a study of response to subunit inactivated influenza vaccine. TCRdb analysed the RT-PCR reads with MiXCR anew, one entry per CDR3 protein. This sample carries under 200,000 distinct CDR3 sequences, roughly 10% of them seen once, and the ten largest clones take 35% to 40%. The sample was CD8+ T cells sorted from PBMCs, taken around 2 years after vaccination. The receptors derive from a man aged 50 to 75 who received an inactivated influenza vaccine.

This chain connects TRBV28 to TRBJ2-7, with 10 bases aligning to TRBD2. The CDR3 runs 15 residues. The germline V gene has CDR1 MDHEN and CDR2 SYDVKM. Unmatched junction bases numbered 6, after V lost 3 bases and J lost 4 bases. The CDR3 nucleotides are TGTGCCAGCAGTTTGTTAGCGGGAGGTATTTACGAGCAGTACTTC. It encodes CASSLLAGGIYEQYF.

This chain uses TRBV27 with TRBJ1-1; D is undetermined. The CDR3 extends over 13 amino acids. The V end lost 3 bases, the J end lost 1 base, and 6 bases lay between the germline ends. CDR1 and CDR2 (germline): MNHEY, SMNVEV (reference sequence). CDR3 residues: CASSLTTNTEAFF. The DNA for the CDR3 is TGTGCCAGCAGTTTGACCACGAACACTGAAGCTTTCTTT.

This clonotype was detected a few times. This chain connects TRBV7-9 to TRBJ2-1; D unclear. There are 13 residues in the CDR3. V lost 1 base and J lost 8, with 9 bases in between. CDR1 and CDR2 from the germline V gene are SEHNR and FQNEAQ (reference sequence). DNA of the CDR3: TGTGCCAGCAGCTTAGACCGTAGGGATGAGCAGTTCTTC. Protein product: CASSLDRRDEQFF.

This chain uses TRBV7-2 with TRBJ2-7, with a tentative D call TRBD2 (5 bases). V lost 1 base and J 5 bases, leaving 15 bases between the germline ends. CDR3 size: 15 residues. The V gene's germline CDR1 is SGHTA and CDR2 FQGNSA. This chain's CDR3 is CASSLGLNWINEQYF. CDR3 sequence (DNA): TGTGCCAGCAGCTTAGGACTAAACTGGATCAACGAGCAGTACTTC.

This clonotype turned up a few times. The J gene is TRBJ1-2, the V gene TRBV6-1; TRBD1 matches at 11 bases. The CDR3 is 14 amino acids. Germline values: CDR1 MNHNS, CDR2 SASEGT. With V trimmed by 0 bases and J by 14 bases, 8 bases remained unmatched. CDR3 region: CASSEAGQGARITF. CDR3 nucleotides: TGTGCCAGCAGTGAAGCCGGACAGGGGGCGCGTATAACCTTC.

Here the CDR3 DNA reads TGTGCCAGCAGCGTAGACGGTCAAACAATCTACGAGCAGTACTTC. Translated: CASSVDGQTIYEQYF. The chain is built from TRBV9 and TRBJ2-7; D uncertain. This CDR3 has 15 residues. Germline V gives CDR1 SGDLS, CDR2 YYNGEE. Trimming took 0 bases from V and 3 from J, leaving 13 bases between them.

This chain connects TRBV29-1 to TRBJ2-7; D gene unclear. The germline V gene has CDR1 SQVTM and CDR2 ANQGSEA. V was shortened by 5 bases and J by 5 bases, with 13 bases between the two germline ends. The CDR3 extends over 12 amino acids. The CDR3 loop reads CSVLGRPNEQYF. The CDR3 nucleotides are TGCAGCGTTTTAGGCAGGCCCAACGAGCAGTACTTC.

This clonotype has at least ten counts. The rearrangement joins TRBV4-3 to TRBJ2-2, with a possible D match to TRBD2 (5 bases). Germline V gene data show CDR1 as LGHNA and CDR2 as YSLEER. The CDR3 is 15 amino acids. Trimming cost V 0 bases and J 7 bases, with 12 bases left between them. The CDR3 sequence: CASSQDSRVGGELFF. In DNA form, the CDR3 reads TGCGCCAGCAGCCAAGATTCGAGGGTGGGCGGGGAGCTGTTTTTT.

The gene calls are TRBV27 and TRBJ2-2; D unclear. Between the trimmed V and J ends, which lost 1 base and 0 bases, there was a span of 9 bases. CDR1 is MNHEY and CDR2 is SMNVEV in the germline V gene (reference sequence). This CDR3 has 16 amino acids. The DNA for the CDR3 is TGTGCCAGCAGTTTATTGTCCTTCACGAACACCGGGGAGCTGTTTTTT. Its protein product is CASSLLSFTNTGELFF.

Ten or more counts support this clonotype. The chain has TRBV4-2 and TRBJ1-1, with a weak D call TRBD1 (6 bases). The CDR3 contains 17 residues. V lost 0 bases and J lost 4, with 18 bases in between. CDR1 LGHNA and CDR2 YNFKEQ come from the germline V gene. CDR3 sequence: CASSQDRSAGVSTEAFF. CDR3 DNA sequence: TGTGCCAGCAGCCAAGATCGAAGTGCAGGGGTGAGCACTGAAGCTTTCTTT.

The chain joins TRBV27 to TRBJ2-5; the D gene is possibly TRBD2 (6 bases). Germline V gives CDR1 MNHEY, CDR2 SMNVEV (reference sequence). V lost 6 bases and J lost 4, with 12 bases in between. The CDR3 has 13 amino acids. For the CDR3, the DNA is TGTGCCAGCAGAACTAGCTTCCGAGAGACCCAGTACTTC. Translating gives CASRTSFRETQYF.

This clonotype was detected ten times or more. This chain connects TRBV6-2 or TRBV6-3 to TRBJ2-7, with TRBD1 matching 7 bases. CDR1 and CDR2 from the germline V gene are MNHEY and SVGEGT. Trimming removed 7 bases from V and 6 bases from J; junction bases left unmatched: 3. This CDR3 contains 11 residues. The CDR3: CASTTGSEQYF. The CDR3 nucleotides are TGTGCCAGCACGACAGGGAGCGAGCAGTACTTC.

This clonotype was seen ten or more times. The chain combines TRBV6-5 with TRBJ2-3; no clear D. Trimming took 2 bases from V and 9 from J, leaving 12 bases between them. Germline values: CDR1 MNHEY, CDR2 SVGAGI. The CDR3 length is 13 residues. The CDR3 loop is CASSYEEGRTQYF. For the CDR3, the DNA is TGTGCCAGCAGTTACGAGGAAGGGCGGACGCAGTATTTT.

Many counts were recorded for this clonotype. The chain uses TRBV29-1 and TRBJ2-2, with D possibly being TRBD2 (6 bases). V shed 4 bases and J shed 1 base, with 10 bases lying between them. Per germline, CDR1 SQVTM and CDR2 ANQGSEA. CDR3 length: 14 residues. The CDR3 DNA follows: TGCAGCGTTGCCGGGGGTCAGAACACCGGGGAGCTGTTTTTT. Translating gives CSVAGGQNTGELFF.

This clonotype was seen a handful of times. This chain links TRBV20-1 with TRBJ2-1; the match to TRBD2 covers 10 bases. From germline, CDR1 is DFQATT and CDR2 SNEGSKA (reference sequence). This CDR3 is built from 13 residues. Trimming at V came to 7 bases and at J to 4 bases, leaving 4 bases not matched to a gene. This CDR3 reads CSGERGGYNEQFF. DNA for the CDR3: TGCAGTGGAGAGCGGGGGGGTTACAATGAGCAGTTCTTC.

As for this clonotype: The CDR3 does not end in the conserved phenylalanine or tryptophan, so this is likely a read error. The chain joins TRBV4-2 to TRBJ2-7, with 7 nucleotides matching TRBD2. Germline assignment: CDR1 LGHNA and CDR2 YNFKEQ. V dropped 0 bases and J dropped 5; count of bases not matched to a gene: 16. The CDR3 is 18 amino acids. The CDR3 DNA sequence: TGTGCCAGCAGCCAAGATGAGATTGGGACTACCCTGAGCCACGAGCAGTACTCC. Translated, it gives CASSQDEIGTTLSHEQYS.

The sample holds a few counts of this clonotype. The rearrangement joins TRBV27 to TRBJ2-5, with a weak D call TRBD1 (6 bases). CDR1 and CDR2 (germline): MNHEY, SMNVEV (reference sequence). The CDR3 contains 11 residues. Trimming stripped 6 bases from V and 7 bases from J, with 9 bases between. The CDR3 coding sequence is TGTGCCAGCAGCCAAGGGGGGACCCAGTACTTC. Its protein is CASSQGGTQYF.

This clonotype was seen ten or more times. CDR3 protein: CASSSPGGRAPYEQYF. CDR3 in DNA: TGTGCCAGCAGCTCTCCTGGCGGGAGGGCCCCCTACGAGCAGTACTTC. The chain employs TRBV7-8 and TRBJ2-7; 9 bases fit TRBD2. The germline V gene encodes CDR1 SGHVS and CDR2 FQNEAQ. The CDR3 covers 16 residues. Unmatched junction bases numbered 9, after V lost 4 bases and J lost 2 bases. Combining the CDR3 with reference TRBV7-8 and TRBJ2-7 gives the whole variable domain GAGVSQSPRYKVAKRGQDVALRCDPISGHVSLFWYQQALGQGPEFLTYFQNEAQLDKSGLPSDRFFAERPEGSVSTLKIQRTQQEDSAVYLCASSSPGGRAPYEQYFGPGTRLTVT.

J is TRBJ2-7 and V is TRBV20-1; 7 nucleotides line up with TRBD2. V was pared by 6 bases and J by 2 bases, with 7 bases of the junction left unmatched. This CDR3 contains 13 residues. The germline gives CDR1 DFQATT, CDR2 SNEGSKA (reference sequence). CDR3 residues: CSARKRGAYEQYF. The DNA for the CDR3 is TGCAGTGCAAGGAAACGGGGGGCCTACGAGCAGTACTTC.

V gene TRBV7-9 combines with J gene TRBJ2-3; D ambiguous. This CDR3 is built from 14 residues. Germline V gives CDR1 SEHNR, CDR2 FQNEAQ (reference sequence). V was clipped by 1 base and J by 6 bases, with 11 bases between them. CDR3 nucleotide sequence: TGTGCCAGCAGCTTAGGGATAACGGCCGATACGCAGTATTTT. Protein product: CASSLGITADTQYF.

There are many counts of this clonotype. V usage is TRBV4-3 and J usage is TRBJ2-3; TRBD2 aligns across 13 bases. V lost 2 bases to trimming and J lost 4 bases; unmatched junction nucleotides: 6. The length of the CDR3 is 17 residues. Germline lookup yields CDR1 LGHNA and CDR2 YSLEER. The CDR3 DNA is TGCGCCAGCAGCCAACTATGGACTAGCGGGAGTCCAGATACGCAGTATTTT. Protein: CASSQLWTSGSPDTQYF.

This clonotype showed up just a few times. This sequence joins TRBV24-1 and TRBJ1-4; no firm D call. Germline assignment: CDR1 KGHDR and CDR2 SFDVKD. The CDR3 has 14 amino acids. V lost 0 bases and J 8 bases, leaving 9 bases between the germline ends. CDR3 DNA: TGTGCCACCAGTGATTTGTCTACCGGAGAAAAACTGTTTTTT. Residues: CATSDLSTGEKLFF.

This clonotype has at least ten counts. The V gene is TRBV29-1, the J gene TRBJ2-1; no reliable D call. V dropped 3 bases and J dropped 2 bases, with 8 bases sitting between them. Per germline, CDR1 SQVTM and CDR2 ANQGSEA. This CDR3 spans 13 amino acids. CDR3 loop: CSVEGITYNEQFF. The CDR3 DNA reads TGCAGCGTTGAGGGAATTACCTACAATGAGCAGTTCTTC.

The rearrangement links TRBV10-2 to TRBJ1-5; the D gene is possibly TRBD1 (5 bases). Germline CDR1 WSHSY, CDR2 SAAADI. The CDR3 is 15 residues long. The V end lost 7 bases, the J end lost 1 base, and 14 bases lay between the germline ends. CDR3 in DNA: TGCGCCAGCACCTCGGGCCGGGACAGCAATCAGCCCCAGCATTTT. Translating gives CASTSGRDSNQPQHF.

The rearrangement joins TRBV28 to TRBJ1-2; unclear D gene. This CDR3 region has 17 residues. Trimming pared 9 bases from V and 3 bases from J, leaving 26 bases between. CDR1 MDHEN and CDR2 SYDVKM come from the germline V gene. This CDR3 is CASNNSSQPLSYYGYTF. DNA of the CDR3: TGTGCCAGTAACAATTCGTCGCAGCCCCTCAGCTACTATGGCTACACCTTC.

The table lists this clonotype with a few counts. V is TRBV20-1 and J is TRBJ2-7, with D possibly matching TRBD1 (5 bases). Trimming took off 1 base at V and 6 bases at J, with 16 bases between the two ends. This CDR3 has 14 amino acids. Per the germline V gene, CDR1 is DFQATT and CDR2 is SNEGSKA (reference sequence). CDR3 nucleotide sequence: TGCAGTGCTAGAGGCTCAGGGTTGGGGCTCGAGCAGTACTTC. Translating it yields CSARGSGLGLEQYF.